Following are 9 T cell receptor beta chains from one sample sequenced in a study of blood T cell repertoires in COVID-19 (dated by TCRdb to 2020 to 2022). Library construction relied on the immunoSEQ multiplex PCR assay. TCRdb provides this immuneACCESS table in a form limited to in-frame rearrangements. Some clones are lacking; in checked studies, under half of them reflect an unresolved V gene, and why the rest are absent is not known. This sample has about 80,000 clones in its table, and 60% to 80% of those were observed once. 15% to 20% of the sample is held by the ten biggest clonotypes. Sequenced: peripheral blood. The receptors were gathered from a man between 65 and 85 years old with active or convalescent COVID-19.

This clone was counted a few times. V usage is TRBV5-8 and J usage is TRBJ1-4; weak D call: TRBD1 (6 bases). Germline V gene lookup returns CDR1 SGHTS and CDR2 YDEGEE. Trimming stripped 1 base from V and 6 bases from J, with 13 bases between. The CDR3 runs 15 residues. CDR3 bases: TGTGCCAGCAGCTTGAGCTGGGAGGGGGATGAAAAACTGTTTTTT. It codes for CASSLSWEGDEKLFF.

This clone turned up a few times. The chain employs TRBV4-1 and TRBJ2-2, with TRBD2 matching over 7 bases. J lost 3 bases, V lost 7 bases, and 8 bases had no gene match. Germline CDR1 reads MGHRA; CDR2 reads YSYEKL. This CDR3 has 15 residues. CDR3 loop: CASNFVGRDTGELFF. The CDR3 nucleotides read TGCGCCAGCAACTTTGTGGGGAGGGACACCGGGGAGCTGTTTTTT.

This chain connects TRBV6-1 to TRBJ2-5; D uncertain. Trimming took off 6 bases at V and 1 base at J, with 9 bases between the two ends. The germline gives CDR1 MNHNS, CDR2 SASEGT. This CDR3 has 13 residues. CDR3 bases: TGTGCCAGCAGATCCAGGTTCCAAGAGACCCAGTACTTC. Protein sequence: CASRSRFQETQYF.

DNA for the CDR3: TGTGCCAGCAGTGAATTAGCGGGGTTGTCAGATACGCAGTATTTT. Amino acids: CASSELAGLSDTQYF. The chain joins TRBV6-1 to TRBJ2-3; 8 nucleotides line up with TRBD2. CDR1 and CDR2 (germline): MNHNS, SASEGT. Germline trimming cut 2 bases from V and 4 bases from J; bases unmatched to any gene: 5. CDR3 length: 15 amino acids.

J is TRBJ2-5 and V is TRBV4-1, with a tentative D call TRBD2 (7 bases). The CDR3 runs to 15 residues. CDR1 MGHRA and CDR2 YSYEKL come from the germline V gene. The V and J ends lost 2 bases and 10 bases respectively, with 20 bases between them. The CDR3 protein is CASSQTSVQKGGQYF. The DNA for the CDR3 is TGCGCCAGCAGCCAAACTAGCGTGCAGAAAGGGGGCCAGTACTTC.

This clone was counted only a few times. The CDR3 nucleotides are TGCGCCAGCAGCAAGACAGTTGGGCCCTACGAGCAGTACTTC. Its protein is CASSKTVGPYEQYF. This sequence joins TRBV5-1 and TRBJ2-7, with D possibly matching TRBD1 (5 bases). The CDR3 length is 14 residues. Trimming removed 4 bases at V and 2 bases at J, with 13 bases between. Germline CDR1 is SGHRS and CDR2 is YFSETQ.

For the CDR3, the DNA is TGTGCCAGCAGGGCGGGACTAGCGGGGGGGCTCGAGACCCAGTACTTC. Its protein is CASRAGLAGGLETQYF. The rearrangement links TRBV2 to TRBJ2-5; 16 bases agree with TRBD2. In germline, CDR1 is SNHLY, CDR2 FYNNEI. CDR3 length: 16 amino acids. V dropped 6 bases and J dropped 5; count of bases not matched to a gene: 6.

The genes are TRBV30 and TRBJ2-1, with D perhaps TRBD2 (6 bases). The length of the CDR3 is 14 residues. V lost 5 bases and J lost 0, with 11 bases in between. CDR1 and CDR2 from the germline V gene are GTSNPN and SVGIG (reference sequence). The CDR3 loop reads CAWSTGGSYNEQFF. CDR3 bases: TGTGCCTGGTCGACCGGGGGCTCCTACAATGAGCAGTTCTTC.

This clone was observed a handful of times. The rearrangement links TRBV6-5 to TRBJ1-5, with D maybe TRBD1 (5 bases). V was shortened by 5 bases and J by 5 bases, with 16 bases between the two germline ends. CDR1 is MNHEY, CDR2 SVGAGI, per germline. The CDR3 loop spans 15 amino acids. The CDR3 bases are TGTGCCAGCAGTCCTCGACTAGCGGGGCATCAGCCCCAGCATTTT. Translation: CASSPRLAGHQPQHF.